A single sample is the source of the 23 T cell receptor beta chains below, sequenced in a study of T cell repertoires in cytomegalovirus infection. Via MiXCR, TCRdb re-called the reads, giving one row per CDR3 protein. The sample has 200,000 to 250,000 distinct CDR3 sequences; under 25% are singletons. The sequenced sample consisted of CD8+ T cells from PBMCs. The receptors originated from a human donor in good health (CMV status not recorded). Some clones in this sample may be carry-over from other donors' samples.

On this clonotype: This may come from a read error, since a much larger clone is one base off. This rearrangement joins TRBV7-6 to TRBJ2-3; D is possibly TRBD2 (7 bases). The CDR3 runs 17 residues. CDR1 is SGHVS and CDR2 is FNYEAQ in the germline V gene. CDR3 protein: CASSLGLLGGGTDTKYF. CDR3 coding DNA: TGTGCCAGCAGCTTAGGTCTGTTAGGGGGGGGCACAGATACGAAGTATTTT.

This clonotype was recorded at least ten times. V gene TRBV13 combines with J gene TRBJ2-1; D is unresolved. The CDR3 totals 11 residues. Trimming removed 5 bases at V and 8 bases at J, with 7 bases between. Germline CDR1 is PRHDT and CDR2 is FYEKMQ (reference sequence). Written as DNA, the CDR3 is TGTGCCAGCAGCGCTAGTGATGAGCAGTTCTTC. Translating gives CASSASDEQFF.

The chain employs TRBV19 and TRBJ1-2; D gene unclear. V gave up 3 bases and J gave up 7 bases, with 9 bases separating them. The length of the CDR3 is 12 residues. Germline V lookup: CDR1 LNHDA, CDR2 SQIVND (reference sequence). The DNA for the CDR3 is TGTGCCAGTAGTATGGGGATGTTTGGCTACACCTTC. Its protein product is CASSMGMFGYTF.

Many counts were recorded for this clonotype. The chain's CDR3 is CASSLLGLAGYEQFF. DNA of the CDR3: TGTGCCAGCAGCTTACTTGGACTAGCGGGGTATGAGCAGTTCTTC. The gene calls are TRBV7-8 and TRBJ2-1; 12 bases agree with TRBD2. Trimming cost V 2 bases and J 8 bases; bases outside gene matches: 4. Looked up from germline, CDR1 is SGHVS and CDR2 is FQNEAQ. The CDR3 has 15 residues.

For this clonotype: Just one base apart from a much larger clone, this may be a read error. V and J are TRBV7-9 and TRBJ2-7; D is perhaps TRBD2 (5 bases). Germline-derived CDR1 and CDR2 are SEHNR and FQNEAQ (reference sequence). CDR3 size: 13 residues. CDR3 DNA: TGTGCCAGCAACTTAGGAGGTAGGGCCGAGCAGTACTTC. This translates into CASNLGGRAEQYF.

CDR3: CASSSASGGEYGYTF. The DNA of the CDR3 is TGTGCCAGCAGCTCGGCCTCGGGTGGGGAGTATGGCTACACCTTC. The chain carries TRBV7-2 and TRBJ1-2; no definite D call. This CDR3 is 15 amino acids long. The V gene lost 4 bases and the J gene lost 5 bases, with 17 bases spanning the gap. The germline V gene has CDR1 SGHTA and CDR2 FQGNSA. The complete variable domain, with remaining parts taken from reference TRBV7-2 and TRBJ1-2, reads GAGVSQSPSNKVTEKGKDVELRCDPISGHTALYWYRQSLGQGLEFLIYFQGNSAPDKSGLPSDRFSAERTGGSVSTLTIQRTQQEDSAVYLCASSSASGGEYGYTFGSGTRLTVV.

This clonotype occurred many times. This sequence joins TRBV19 and TRBJ2-3; 8 nucleotides match TRBD2. Per the germline V gene, CDR1 is LNHDA and CDR2 is SQIVND (reference sequence). V lost 5 bases and J lost 0; bases outside the gene matches: 4. This CDR3 comprises 15 residues. The CDR3 sequence is CASSWGTRSTDTQYF. In DNA, the CDR3 is TGTGCCAGTAGTTGGGGGACTAGGAGCACAGATACGCAGTATTTT. Full variable domain (rest looked up from reference TRBV19 and TRBJ2-3): DGGITQSPKYLFRKEGQNVTLSCEQNLNHDAMYWYRQDPGQGLRLIYYSQIVNDFQKGDIAEGYSVSREKKESFPLTVTSAQKNPTAFYLCASSWGTRSTDTQYFGPGTRLTVL.

This chain uses TRBV20-1 with TRBJ2-3, with 12 positions matching TRBD2. J gave up 2 bases and V 3 bases, and 6 bases lay outside the gene matches. Germline CDR1 and CDR2: DFQATT and SNEGSKA (reference sequence). This CDR3 has 16 amino acids. CDR3 amino acids: CSASGLAGGYTDTQYF. The CDR3 DNA sequence: TGCAGTGCTAGTGGGCTAGCGGGGGGGTACACAGATACGCAGTATTTT.

This chain joins TRBV19 and TRBJ2-2, with unresolved D. This CDR3 has 14 residues. Germline V gives CDR1 LNHDA, CDR2 SQIVND (reference sequence). V was cut by 4 bases and J by 3 bases, with 9 bases left in between. This CDR3 reads CASSRGWDTGELFF. As DNA, the CDR3 is TGTGCCAGTAGTAGGGGATGGGACACCGGGGAGCTGTTTTTT.

This clonotype was observed a few times. The chain uses TRBV19 and TRBJ1-1; D may be TRBD1 (6 bases). This CDR3 region has 13 residues. V gave up 10 bases and J gave up 10 bases, with 22 bases separating them. Germline assignment: CDR1 LNHDA and CDR2 SQIVND (reference sequence). CDR3 sequence: CATTRGRYRGAFF. CDR3 DNA: TGTGCCACTACCAGGGGACGGTACCGAGGAGCTTTCTTT.

This clonotype was recorded a few times. The rearrangement joins TRBV29-1 to TRBJ1-2; D not certain. Germline V lookup: CDR1 SQVTM, CDR2 ANQGSEA. The CDR3 loop spans 13 amino acids. The V end lost 0 bases, the J end lost 6 bases, and 11 bases lay between the germline ends. The CDR3 DNA reads TGCAGCGTTGAAGATCGGAGTGGGGATGGCTACACCTTC. The encoded protein is CSVEDRSGDGYTF.

This clonotype came up many times. CDR3 region: CASRLYNEQFF. CDR3 sequence (DNA): TGTGCCAGCAGACTGTACAATGAGCAGTTCTTC. J is TRBJ2-1 and V is TRBV7-9; D uncertain. Germline V gene data show CDR1 as SEHNR and CDR2 as FQNEAQ (reference sequence). The CDR3 runs to 11 residues. Trimming left V 6 bases short and J 4 bases short, with 4 bases between.

Comment on this clonotype: This could be a read error, since a much larger clone is one nucleotide away. This chain's CDR3 is CASSLEAGTSSYNEQFF. DNA for the CDR3: TGTGCCAGCAGTTTAGAAGCGGGGACTTCCTCCTACAATGAGCAGTTCTTC. V and J are TRBV12-3 or TRBV12-4 and TRBJ2-1, with 7 bases fitting TRBD2. CDR3 size: 17 residues. The J segment lost 0 bases and the V segment lost 1 base, leaving 6 bases of the junction unmatched.

Concerning this clonotype itself: This may arise from a read error, as a much more abundant clone is one base away. The V and J genes are TRBV4-1 and TRBJ1-1; D perhaps matches TRBD1 (5 bases). The CDR3 is 13 residues long. Per the germline V gene, CDR1 is MGHRA and CDR2 is YSYEKL. The CDR3 region is CASSQSGNTKAFF. CDR3 sequence (DNA): TGCGCCAGCAGCCAATCAGGGAACACTAAAGCTTTCTTT.

This chain connects TRBV13 to TRBJ2-3; no definite D call. This CDR3 comprises 14 residues. V lost 7 bases and J lost 0, with 11 bases in between. CDR1 is PRHDT, CDR2 FYEKMQ, per germline (reference sequence). CDR3 bases: TGTGCCAGCACGTCCATCTATAGCACAGATACGCAGTATTTT. Translating it yields CASTSIYSTDTQYF.

This clonotype was detected only a few times. J is TRBJ1-4 and V is TRBV7-6, with 7 nucleotides matching TRBD1. The CDR3 covers 15 residues. CDR1 is SGHVS and CDR2 is FNYEAQ in the germline V gene. The V and J ends lost 5 bases and 7 bases, in that order; junction bases with no gene match: 10. This CDR3 is CASSPQGGPGEKLFF. Here the CDR3 DNA reads TGTGCCAGCAGCCCCCAGGGGGGGCCAGGTGAAAAACTGTTTTTT.

This clonotype has a handful of counts. The chain recombines TRBV6-2 or TRBV6-3 with TRBJ2-7; no definite D call. The CDR3 is made up of 11 amino acids. V dropped 6 bases and J dropped 3 bases, with 6 bases sitting between them. CDR1 MNHEY and CDR2 SVGEGT come from the germline V gene. CDR3 sequence: CASRLSYEQYF. The CDR3 DNA is TGTGCCAGCAGGCTGAGCTACGAGCAGTACTTC.

A few counts support this clonotype. The V and J genes are TRBV7-9 and TRBJ1-2, with 7 bases aligning to TRBD1. Germline CDR1 reads SEHNR; CDR2 reads FQNEAQ (reference sequence). The CDR3 runs to 15 residues. Trimming took 2 bases from V and 6 from J; bases not matched to a gene: 9. CDR3 protein: CASSLSGQASNGYTF. CDR3 DNA: TGTGCCAGCAGCTTATCAGGACAGGCTTCTAATGGCTACACCTTC.

This clonotype appeared a few times. The chain couples TRBV2 to TRBJ1-6; maybe TRBD1 (5 bases). The CDR3 runs 15 residues. V was cut by 3 bases and J by 8 bases, with 14 bases left in between. Germline V lookup: CDR1 SNHLY, CDR2 FYNNEI. The CDR3 loop reads CASSESGGVDSPLHF. CDR3 DNA: TGTGCCAGCAGTGAGTCCGGGGGGGTGGATTCACCCCTCCACTTT.

Written as DNA, the CDR3 is TGTGCCAGCAGCTTAGTGGGAGCTAATGAAAAACTGTTTTTT. Amino acid sequence: CASSLVGANEKLFF. This chain uses TRBV7-9 with TRBJ1-4; D is unclear. Trimming shortened V by 1 base and J by 3 bases, and 6 bases separated the two germline ends. Germline V gene sequence: CDR1 SEHNR, CDR2 FQNEAQ (reference sequence). This CDR3 region has 14 residues.

The chain uses TRBV7-4 and TRBJ2-1, with TRBD1 identical over 10 bases. The CDR3 spans 14 residues. V shed 2 bases, J shed 8 bases, and the junction held 3 bases outside the gene matches. The germline CDR1 and CDR2 sequences are SGHVT and SQSDAQ. This CDR3 reads CASSLLGTGDEQFF. The CDR3 region has the DNA TGTGCCAGCAGCTTATTAGGGACAGGGGATGAGCAGTTCTTC.

This clonotype was observed a handful of times. CDR3 in amino acids: CASRANYEQYF. The CDR3 DNA reads as TGTGCCAGCAGAGCCAACTACGAGCAGTACTTC. The genes are TRBV11-2 and TRBJ2-7; D call uncertain. The CDR3 is 11 amino acids. Trimming took off 6 bases at V and 3 bases at J, with 6 bases between the two ends. CDR1 and CDR2 (germline): SGHAT, FQNNGV.

The chain has TRBV7-2 and TRBJ2-7; no clear D gene. CDR1 and CDR2 (germline): SGHTA, FQGNSA. The CDR3 length is 15 residues. Trimming left V 1 base short and J 4 bases short, with 14 bases between. CDR3 protein: CASSLVPQSLYEQYF. CDR3 bases: TGTGCCAGCAGCTTAGTACCTCAGTCCCTATACGAGCAGTACTTC. The full variable domain, in which reference TRBV7-2 and TRBJ2-7 provide the parts outside the CDR3, is GAGVSQSPSNKVTEKGKDVELRCDPISGHTALYWYRQSLGQGLEFLIYFQGNSAPDKSGLPSDRFSAERTGGSVSTLTIQRTQQEDSAVYLCASSLVPQSLYEQYFGPGTRLTVT.